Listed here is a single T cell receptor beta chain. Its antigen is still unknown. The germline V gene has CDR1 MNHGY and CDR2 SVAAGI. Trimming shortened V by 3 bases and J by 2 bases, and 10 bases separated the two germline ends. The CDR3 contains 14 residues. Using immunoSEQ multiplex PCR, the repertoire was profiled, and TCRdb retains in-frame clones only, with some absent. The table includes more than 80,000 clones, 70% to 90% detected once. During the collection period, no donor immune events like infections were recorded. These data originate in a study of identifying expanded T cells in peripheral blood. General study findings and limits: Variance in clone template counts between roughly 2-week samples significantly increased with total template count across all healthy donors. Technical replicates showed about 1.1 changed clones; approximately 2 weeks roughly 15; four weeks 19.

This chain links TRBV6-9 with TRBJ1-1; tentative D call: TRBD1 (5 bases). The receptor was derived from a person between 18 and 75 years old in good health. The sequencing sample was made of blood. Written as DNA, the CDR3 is TGTGCCAGCAGTTACTCGGGGCGAAACACTGAAGCTTTCTTT. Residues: CASSYSGRNTEAFF.